The T cell receptor (beta chain) described here comes from a study of T-cell memory formation after mild COVID-19. Study-level findings and limits: Day 15 to 85 contracting clones showed balanced CD4/CD8; later expanders leaned CD4+.

TCRdb processed the 5' RACE reads anew with MiXCR; each CDR3 protein has one entry. In the table there are fewer than 450,000 distinct CDR3 sequences, 24% of which are singletons. For this clonotype: Antigen specificity is unknown.

Per the germline V gene, CDR1 is MGHRA and CDR2 is YSYEKL. Trimming left V 5 bases short and J 2 bases short, with 16 bases between. The CDR3 has 15 residues. The clonotype was recovered from an adult woman who had mild COVID-19 (a few samples of this study predate the infection). Cell type and time point are not known. The rearrangement joins TRBV4-1 to TRBJ2-7; D is uncertain. Sequencing used PBMCs or a T cell subset sorted from them (not recorded which). CDR3 DNA sequence: TGCGCCAGCAGCTCCGGGCTGAATGGGGCCTACGAGCAGTACTTC. This gives the protein CASSSGLNGAYEQYF.